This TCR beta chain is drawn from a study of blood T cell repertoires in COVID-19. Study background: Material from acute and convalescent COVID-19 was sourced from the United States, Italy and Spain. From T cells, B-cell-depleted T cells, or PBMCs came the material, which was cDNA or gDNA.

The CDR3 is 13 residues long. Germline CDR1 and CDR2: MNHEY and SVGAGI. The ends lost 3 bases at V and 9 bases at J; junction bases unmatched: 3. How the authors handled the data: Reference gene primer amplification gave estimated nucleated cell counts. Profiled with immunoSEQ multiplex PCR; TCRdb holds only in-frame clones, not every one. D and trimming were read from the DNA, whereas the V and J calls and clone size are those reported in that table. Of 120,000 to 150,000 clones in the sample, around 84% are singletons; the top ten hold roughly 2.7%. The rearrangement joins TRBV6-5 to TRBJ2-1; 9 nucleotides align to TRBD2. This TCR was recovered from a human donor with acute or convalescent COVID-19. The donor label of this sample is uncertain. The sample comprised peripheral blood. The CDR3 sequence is CASSYAGGLEQFF. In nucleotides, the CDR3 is TGTGCCAGCAGTTATGCGGGGGGGCTTGAGCAGTTCTTC.